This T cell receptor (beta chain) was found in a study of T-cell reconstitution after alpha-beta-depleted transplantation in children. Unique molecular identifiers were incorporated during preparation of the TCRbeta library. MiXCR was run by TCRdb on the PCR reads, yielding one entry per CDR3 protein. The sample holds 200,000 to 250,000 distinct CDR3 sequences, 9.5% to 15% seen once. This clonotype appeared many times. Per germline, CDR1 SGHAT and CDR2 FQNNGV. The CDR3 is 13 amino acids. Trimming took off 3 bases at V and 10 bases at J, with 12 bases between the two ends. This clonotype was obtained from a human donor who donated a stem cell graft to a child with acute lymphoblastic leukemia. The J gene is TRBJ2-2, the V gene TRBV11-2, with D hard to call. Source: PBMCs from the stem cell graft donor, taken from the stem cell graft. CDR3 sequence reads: CASSLITSQELFF. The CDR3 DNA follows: TGTGCCAGCAGCTTGATCACGAGCCAGGAGCTGTTTTTT.